Sequencing of this T cell receptor (beta chain) was carried out in a study of glioma-infiltrating T cells. TCR alpha and beta CDR3 regions were amplified from RNA using iRepertoire nested multiplex PCR. TCRdb processed the multiplex PCR reads anew with MiXCR; each CDR3 protein has one entry. The table includes 150,000 to 200,000 distinct CDR3 sequences, roughly two fifths detected once. Study results and limitations: Very few CDR3 sequences were shared between tissue and blood. Non-neoplastic patients had below-expected tissue-blood divergence, while all gliomas exceeded expectation.

This clonotype was detected ten times or more. The antigen is undetermined. V dropped 3 bases and J dropped 7 bases, with 12 bases sitting between them. CDR1 SQVTM and CDR2 ANQGSEA come from the germline V gene. The CDR3 contains 12 residues. Input material: glioma tissue, nonneoplastic brain tissue, or PBMCs (not recorded which). This rearrangement joins TRBV29-1 to TRBJ1-2; D is perhaps TRBD1 (6 bases). The source is a human donor with low-grade glioma or glioblastoma, undergoing nonglioma brain surgery, or in good health (not recorded which). The CDR3 spells CSVESGGGGYTF. DNA of the CDR3: TGCAGCGTTGAGTCCGGGGGCGGTGGCTACACCTTC.